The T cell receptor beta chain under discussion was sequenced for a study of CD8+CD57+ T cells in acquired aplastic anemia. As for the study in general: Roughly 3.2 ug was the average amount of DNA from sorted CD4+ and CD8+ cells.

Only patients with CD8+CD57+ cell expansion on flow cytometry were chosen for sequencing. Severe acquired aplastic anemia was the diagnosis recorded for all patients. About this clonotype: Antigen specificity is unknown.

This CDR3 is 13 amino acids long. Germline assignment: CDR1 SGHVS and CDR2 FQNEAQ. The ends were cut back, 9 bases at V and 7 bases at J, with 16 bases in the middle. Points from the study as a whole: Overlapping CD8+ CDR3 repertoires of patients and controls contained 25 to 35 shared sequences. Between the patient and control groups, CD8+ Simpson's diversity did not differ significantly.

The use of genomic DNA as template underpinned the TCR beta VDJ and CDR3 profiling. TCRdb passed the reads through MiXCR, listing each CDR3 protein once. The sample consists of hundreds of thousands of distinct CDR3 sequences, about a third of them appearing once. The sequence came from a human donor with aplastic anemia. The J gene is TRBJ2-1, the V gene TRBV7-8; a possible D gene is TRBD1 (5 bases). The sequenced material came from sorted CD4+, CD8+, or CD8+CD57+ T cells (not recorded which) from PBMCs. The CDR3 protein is CASSIPGSNEQFF. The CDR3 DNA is TGTGCCAGTAGTATTCCAGGGTCTAATGAGCAGTTCTTC.